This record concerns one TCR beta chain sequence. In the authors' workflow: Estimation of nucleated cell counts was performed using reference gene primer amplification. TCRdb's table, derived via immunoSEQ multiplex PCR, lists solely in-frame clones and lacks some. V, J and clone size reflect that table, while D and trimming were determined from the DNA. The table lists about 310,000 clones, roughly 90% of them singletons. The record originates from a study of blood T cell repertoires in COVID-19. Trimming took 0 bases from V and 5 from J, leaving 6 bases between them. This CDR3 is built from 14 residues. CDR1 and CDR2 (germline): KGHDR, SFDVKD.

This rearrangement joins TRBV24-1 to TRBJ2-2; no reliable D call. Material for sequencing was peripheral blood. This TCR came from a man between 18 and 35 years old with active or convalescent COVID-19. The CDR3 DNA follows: TGTGCCACCAGTGATTTGCACTTGACCGGGGAGCTGTTTTTT. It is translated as CATSDLHLTGELFF.